One and the same sample provided the 26 T cell receptor beta chains below, sequenced in a study of breast tumors, draining lymph nodes, adjacent tissues. TCRdb independently ran MiXCR on the multiplex PCR reads; one entry per CDR3 protein. The sample has 180,000 or so distinct CDR3 sequences; roughly a third are singletons. Breast cancer patients provided tissue from their axillary draining lymph nodes. The sequencing input was axillary lymph node tissue. These receptors were obtained from a female donor with breast cancer. Some clones in this sample may be carry-over from other donors' samples.

In this sample, this clonotype turned up many times. This rearrangement joins TRBV29-1 to TRBJ2-7; TRBD1 matches at 7 bases. Germline trimming cut 3 bases from V and 4 bases from J; bases unmatched to any gene: 9. Germline lookup yields CDR1 SQVTM and CDR2 ANQGSEA. The CDR3 spans 14 residues. Written as DNA, the CDR3 is TGCAGCGTTGAGGACAGGACCGCTCAGTACGAGCAGTACTTC. This translates into CSVEDRTAQYEQYF.

The chain uses TRBV4-2 and TRBJ1-5, with TRBD1 as a possible D gene (5 bases). This CDR3 is built from 15 residues. The V end lost 0 bases, the J end lost 7 bases, and 13 bases lay between the germline ends. Germline V CDR1 and CDR2: LGHNA, YNFKEQ. CDR3 coding DNA: TGTGCCAGCAGCCAAGATAAGGAGGGGCTGCAGCCCCAGCATTTT. It encodes CASSQDKEGLQPQHF.

This clonotype showed up many times. V is TRBV25-1 and J is TRBJ2-7, with 9 bases that match TRBD1. CDR1 is MGHDK, CDR2 SYGVNS, per germline. The CDR3 is 17 residues long. Losses at the gene ends were 2 bases for V and 7 bases for J; bases not matched to a gene: 15. CDR3 in DNA: TGTGCCAGCAGTGAACCCTCGAGGACAGGGGCCATGCGTGAGCAGTACTTC. Its protein is CASSEPSRTGAMREQYF.

V usage is TRBV12-3 or TRBV12-4 and J usage is TRBJ2-2; TRBD1 agrees at 10 bases. CDR3 length: 16 residues. V dropped 6 bases and J dropped 5; count of bases not matched to a gene: 9. The CDR3 region is CASRNLGQGGTGELFF. CDR3 in DNA: TGTGCCAGCAGGAACCTCGGACAGGGGGGGACCGGGGAGCTGTTTTTT.

This clonotype was seen at least ten times. The genes are TRBV7-3 and TRBJ2-2; no reliable D call. Trimming took 5 bases from V and 0 from J, leaving 19 bases between them. Germline CDR1 SGHTA, CDR2 FQGTGA. The CDR3 contains 18 residues. The CDR3 here is CASSPGPPSSANTGELFF. CDR3 DNA sequence: TGTGCCAGCAGCCCAGGTCCCCCTTCTTCTGCGAACACCGGGGAGCTGTTTTTT.

This clonotype was seen at least ten times. The V and J genes are TRBV18 and TRBJ2-3; D gene unclear. Trimming removed 8 bases from V and 3 bases from J, with 15 bases in between. The CDR3 has 14 residues. Germline CDR1 and CDR2: KGHSH and LQKENI. The CDR3 loop is CASSPGRSTDTQYF. The CDR3 bases are TGTGCCAGCAGCCCCGGACGGAGTACAGATACGCAGTATTTT.

A single count supports this clonotype. This sequence joins TRBV2 and TRBJ1-2; the match to TRBD1 covers 9 bases. With 7 bases clipped from V and 12 bases from J, the junction kept 9 bases outside the gene matches. Germline V lookup: CDR1 SNHLY, CDR2 FYNNEI. This CDR3 has 12 amino acids. CDR3 residues: CASITDRGGNTF. As DNA, the CDR3 is TGTGCCAGCATTACCGACAGGGGGGGAAACACCTTC.

This clonotype was seen many times. Mismatch with germline at one junction end may stem from a read error. The rearrangement links TRBV7-9 to TRBJ1-2; 8 bases align to TRBD1. Germline CDR1 and CDR2: SEHNR and FQNEAQ (reference sequence). This CDR3 spans 15 amino acids. CDR3 in DNA: TGTGCCAGCAGCCAGGCCGGGGCAGGGGGCGCGGGCTACCCCTTC. Protein product: CASSQAGAGGAGYPF.

This clonotype occurred many times. The rearrangement uses TRBV4-3 and TRBJ2-6; D not certain. V was pared by 0 bases and J by 0 bases, with 9 bases between. The CDR3 consists of 17 residues. Germline values: CDR1 LGHNA, CDR2 YSLEER. This CDR3 is CASSQDPRGSGANVLTF. For the CDR3, the DNA is TGCGCCAGCAGCCAAGACCCTAGAGGCTCTGGGGCCAACGTCCTGACTTTC.

Worth noting for this clonotype: The final CDR3 position lacks the conserved phenylalanine or tryptophan, pointing to a likely read error. The V and J genes are TRBV7-2 and TRBJ1-1; TRBD1 matches at 9 bases. CDR1 is SGHTA, CDR2 FQGNSA, per germline. CDR3 size: 15 residues. CDR3 sequence reads: CASSLTGTGRTGAFL. CDR3 DNA sequence: TGTGCCAGCAGCCTAACGGGGACAGGGAGGACTGGAGCTTTCCTT.

The table lists this clonotype with a few counts. The rearrangement links TRBV28 to TRBJ2-1, with D unclear. This CDR3 contains 14 residues. V lost 4 bases and J lost 3, with 10 bases in between. The germline V gene encodes CDR1 MDHEN and CDR2 SYDVKM. The CDR3 region is CASSSTGFYNEQFF. The DNA for the CDR3 is TGTGCCAGCAGTTCAACTGGGTTCTACAATGAGCAGTTCTTC.

This clonotype was recorded many times. The chain couples TRBV2 to TRBJ2-7; the match to TRBD2 covers 13 bases. The ends lost 6 bases at V and 6 bases at J; junction bases unmatched: 8. This CDR3 contains 15 residues. Germline values: CDR1 SNHLY, CDR2 FYNNEI. The CDR3 loop reads CASRVDGLAGVEQYF. CDR3 bases: TGTGCCAGCAGGGTTGATGGACTAGCGGGAGTCGAGCAGTACTTC.

This clonotype has only a few counts. This may be a read error, as it is one base from a much larger clone. The genes are TRBV5-4 and TRBJ1-2; D gene uncertain. There are 14 residues in the CDR3. V lost 2 bases and J lost 4, with 12 bases in between. CDR1 and CDR2 (germline): SGHNT, YYREEE (reference sequence). The CDR3 bases are TGTGCCAGCAGCTTTTATTCTCCAACCTATGGCTACACCTTC. Translation: CASSFYSPTYGYTF.

The chain is built from TRBV20-1 and TRBJ2-7; D is possibly TRBD2 (7 bases). The CDR3 runs to 14 residues. The germline gives CDR1 DFQATT, CDR2 SNEGSKA (reference sequence). Trimming pared 4 bases from V and 4 bases from J, leaving 17 bases between. The CDR3 coding sequence is TGCAGTGCTATCGATCGCGGGGGCCCGTACGAGCAGTACTTC. It codes for CSAIDRGGPYEQYF.

This clonotype was counted many times. This chain links TRBV4-3 with TRBJ2-1; D is ambiguous. The CDR3 is 15 residues long. The germline gives CDR1 LGHNA, CDR2 YSLEER. Trimming took off 1 base at V and 3 bases at J, with 10 bases between the two ends. CDR3 in DNA: TGCGCCAGCAGCCAAGCCAAGGGTCTCTACAATGAGCAGTTCTTC. Translation: CASSQAKGLYNEQFF.

The sample holds many counts of this clonotype. V gene TRBV7-2 combines with J gene TRBJ2-7, with TRBD1 identical over 7 bases. This CDR3 has 12 residues. CDR1 is SGHTA, CDR2 FQGNSA, per germline. V lost 7 bases to trimming and J lost 3 bases; unmatched junction nucleotides: 3. CDR3 coding DNA: TGTGCCAGCAACCGGGACAGCTACGAGCAGTACTTC. It specifies CASNRDSYEQYF.

This clonotype appeared many times. The chain carries TRBV7-2 and TRBJ1-4; D unclear. The CDR3 has 19 amino acids. V was shortened by 1 base and J by 1 base, with 19 bases between the two germline ends. Germline lookup yields CDR1 SGHTA and CDR2 FQGNSA. In DNA form, the CDR3 reads TGTGCCAGCAGCTTAGGTTATAGATCCCGGCCTGGAACTAATGAAAAACTGTTTTTT. Translated, it gives CASSLGYRSRPGTNEKLFF.

In nucleotides, the CDR3 is TGTGCCATCAGTGCTTCTAGCGGAAAAGACAATGAGCAGTTCTTC. Translating gives CAISASSGKDNEQFF. V and J are TRBV10-3 and TRBJ2-1, with TRBD2 identical over 7 bases. CDR3 length: 15 amino acids. CDR1 is ENHRY, CDR2 SYGVKD, per germline. V shed 4 bases and J 5 bases; nucleotides not matched to a gene: 8.

The table lists this clonotype with a count of one. The junction does not match germline at one end; this may be a read error. The V and J genes are TRBV20-1 and TRBJ2-5; 7 nucleotides line up with TRBD2. Germline lookup yields CDR1 DFQATT and CDR2 SNEGSKA (reference sequence). This CDR3 is 13 amino acids long. The CDR3 bases are TGCAGTGCTTCGACTAGCAGGATTGGGACCCAGCACTTC. Translating gives CSASTSRIGTQHF.

The rearrangement links TRBV9 to TRBJ1-1; D perhaps matches TRBD1 (6 bases). This CDR3 region has 15 residues. V lost 4 bases and J 2 bases, leaving 15 bases between the germline ends. Per the germline V gene, CDR1 is SGDLS and CDR2 is YYNGEE. DNA of the CDR3: TGTGCCAGCAGCCCGATGGGGGGCACTAACACTGAAGCTTTCTTT. The encoded protein is CASSPMGGTNTEAFF.

This clonotype occurred many times. The rearrangement joins TRBV9 to TRBJ2-7; weak D call: TRBD1 (5 bases). Per the germline V gene, CDR1 is SGDLS and CDR2 is YYNGEE. This CDR3 region has 15 residues. V lost 0 bases and J lost 0, with 10 bases in between. The CDR3 is CASSVAWGPSYEQYF. The CDR3 coding sequence is TGTGCCAGCAGCGTAGCTTGGGGCCCCTCCTACGAGCAGTACTTC. Looking up the rest from reference TRBV9 and TRBJ2-7 gives the full variable domain: DSGVTQTPKHLITATGQRVTLRCSPRSGDLSVYWYQQSLDQGLQFLIQYYNGEERAKGNILERFSAQQFPDLHSELNLSSLELGDSALYFCASSVAWGPSYEQYFGPGTRLTVT.

Regarding this clonotype: This may stem from a read error, because a much larger clone lies one nucleotide away. J is TRBJ2-7 and V is TRBV20-1, with 7 bases matching TRBD2. The V segment lost 0 bases and the J segment 2 bases; nucleotides outside the gene matches: 7. The CDR3 extends over 15 amino acids. The germline gives CDR1 DFQATT, CDR2 SNEGSKA (reference sequence). The CDR3 sequence is CSARDLGGVPYEQYF. DNA of the CDR3: TGCAGTGCTAGAGACCTGGGGGGGGTTCCCTACGAGCAGTACTTC.

This clonotype was observed a few times. With a much larger clone just one base away, this may be a read error. The chain's CDR3 is CANSYSPFSGANVLTF. The DNA for the CDR3 is TGTGCCAACAGTTACTCCCCTTTCTCTGGGGCCAACGTCCTGACTTTC. This chain connects TRBV6-5 to TRBJ2-6; no reliable D call. CDR1 is MNHEY, CDR2 SVGAGI, per germline. This CDR3 comprises 16 residues.

At least ten counts were recorded for this clonotype. The rearrangement links TRBV7-9 to TRBJ2-3; D gene unclear. Germline V gene data show CDR1 as SEHNR and CDR2 as FQNEAQ (reference sequence). This CDR3 has 14 residues. V lost 3 bases and J lost 2, with 9 bases in between. The CDR3 region is CASSFGQYTDTQYF. The CDR3 region has the DNA TGTGCCAGCAGCTTTGGGCAGTACACAGATACGCAGTATTTT.

This clonotype was seen repeatedly, ten times or more. The gene calls are TRBV19 and TRBJ1-2; possible D gene TRBD1, 6 bases. Germline V lookup: CDR1 LNHDA, CDR2 SQIVND (reference sequence). This CDR3 is 13 amino acids long. With 3 bases removed from V and 3 bases from J, the gap between germline ends came to 8 bases. The chain's CDR3 is CASSIHRDYGYTF. As DNA, the CDR3 is TGTGCCAGTAGTATTCACAGGGACTATGGCTACACCTTC.

As regards this clonotype: A read error may explain this, as a much larger clone is one base away. The V and J genes are TRBV6-1 and TRBJ1-2; D is undetermined. CDR3 length: 13 residues. Germline V CDR1 and CDR2: MNHNS, SASEGT. The CDR3 sequence: CASSEGHGYGYAF. The CDR3 DNA follows: TGTGCCAGCAGTGAAGGTCACGGGTATGGCTACGCCTTC.